This TCR delta chain was captured in a study of γδ T cells in repeated Plasmodium falciparum infection. At the level of the study: Donors were malaria-exposed Malian children or age- and gender-matched Australian children.

TCRdb reprocessed the multiplex PCR reads using CATT. Of tens of thousands of delta-chain clones listed, more than 1.4% are singletons. As to this clone: The protein TCRdb lists belongs to a much larger clone and differs from this DNA's translation at residue 4, which points to a read error; the protein shown is made from the DNA.

The sequenced sample was gamma-delta T cells from blood. This receptor was identified in a pool of human donors (malaria-infected and uninfected, not separated).

In nucleotides, the CDR3 is TGTGCTCTTAGGGCCAAACCCATCGTACTGGGGGGTAAACTCATCTTT. Protein sequence: CALRAKPIVLGGKLIF. The chain joins TRDV1 to TRDJ1; 8 positions match TRDD3. No J gene was available from TCRdb, and it was assigned here by a germline match of the DNA. J gave up 7 bases and V 8 bases, and 18 bases lay outside the gene matches. From germline, CDR1 is TSWWSYY and CDR2 QGS. The CDR3 totals 16 residues.